A single sample gave rise to the 2 T cell receptor beta chains below, sequenced in a study of cytomegalovirus exposure and HLA in healthy donors. Generated by immunoSEQ multiplex PCR, the TCRdb table keeps only in-frame clones and is missing some. The sample includes some 210,000 clones, around 90% of them seen just once. Input material: PBMCs. The source of these receptors is a woman between 18 and 29 years old in good health and CMV-seropositive.

The chain links TRBV29-1 to TRBJ1-1; TRBD1 aligns across 8 bases. This CDR3 is built from 12 residues. The germline V gene encodes CDR1 SQVTM and CDR2 ANQGSEA. The V gene end was trimmed by 5 bases and the J gene end by 5 bases; junction bases not matched to a gene: 4. DNA of the CDR3: TGCAGCGTTTCAGGGGGCTGGACTGAAGCTTTCTTT. Protein product: CSVSGGWTEAFF.

J is TRBJ1-2 and V is TRBV10-2, with D unresolved. V shed 0 bases and J shed 2 bases, with 10 bases lying between them. This CDR3 is built from 15 residues. Germline V CDR1 and CDR2: WSHSY, SAAADI. In DNA, the CDR3 is TGCGCCAGCAGTGAGTCGAGAGGTCAGAACTATGGCTACACCTTC. Translating gives CASSESRGQNYGYTF.